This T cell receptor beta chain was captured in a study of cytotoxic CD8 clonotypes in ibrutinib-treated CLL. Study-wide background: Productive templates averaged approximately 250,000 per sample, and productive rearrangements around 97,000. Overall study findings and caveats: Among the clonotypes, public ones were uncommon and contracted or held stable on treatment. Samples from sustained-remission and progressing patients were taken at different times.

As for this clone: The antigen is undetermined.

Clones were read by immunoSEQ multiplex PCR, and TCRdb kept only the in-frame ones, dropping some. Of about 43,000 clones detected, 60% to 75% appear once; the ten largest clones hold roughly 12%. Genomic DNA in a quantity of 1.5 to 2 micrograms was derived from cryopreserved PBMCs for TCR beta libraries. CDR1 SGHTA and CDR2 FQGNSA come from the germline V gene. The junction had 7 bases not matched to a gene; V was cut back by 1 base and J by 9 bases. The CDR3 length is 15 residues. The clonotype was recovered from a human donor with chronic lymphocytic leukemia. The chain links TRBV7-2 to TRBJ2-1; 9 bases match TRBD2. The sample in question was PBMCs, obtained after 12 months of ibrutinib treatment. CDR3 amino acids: CASSLGGGAISEQFF. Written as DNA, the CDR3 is TGTGCCAGCAGCTTAGGCGGGGGGGCAATTAGTGAGCAGTTCTTC.